The table lists the clone carrying this TCR beta chain with a count of one. Antigen: not known. The germline V and J ends were trimmed by 5 bases and 8 bases, with 27 bases remaining between them. CDR3 size: 17 residues. Germline V gives CDR1 SQVTM, CDR2 ANQGSEA. This sample stems from a study of cytotoxic CD8 clonotypes in ibrutinib-treated CLL. The study's findings and limits: Clonality was higher at ibrutinib response and returned toward baseline at progression. Clonality correlated strongly with circulating CD8+ T cells and exceeded age-matched healthy donors at baseline.

Some clones are missing from TCRdb's copy, which holds only in-frame ones; the method was immunoSEQ multiplex PCR. The repertoire holds about 130,000 clones, with 70% to 90% as singletons. PBMCs that had been cryopreserved were the source of 1.5 to 2.5 micrograms of genomic DNA for TCR beta libraries. This sequence was found in a human donor with chronic lymphocytic leukemia. The specimen comprised PBMCs, sampled after 24 months of ibrutinib treatment. The chain has TRBV29-1 and TRBJ2-2; D is perhaps TRBD2 (5 bases). The CDR3, as DNA: TGCAGCGTTACCACCACCTTGATTCCGGGGTCGGAGGGGGAGCTGTTTTTT. Amino acids: CSVTTTLIPGSEGELFF.